What follows are 4 T cell receptor beta chains derived from one specimen sequenced in a study of vaccination and CD4 T cells after COVID-19. The treatment is: roughly 11-day PBMC culture with coronavirus spike peptide pools or control peptides (ViraFEST assay). These receptors have no known antigen. The Oncomine TCR Beta short-read assay was what sequenced the DNA obtained from cultured CD4+ T cells. TCRdb used MiXCR to reprocess the PCR reads, holding one entry per CDR3 protein. This table has almost 9,500 distinct CDR3 sequences, 52% appearing once. Material: CD4+ T cells from blood, cultured in vitro. These receptors were collected from a human donor who had recovered from COVID-19.

The V and J genes are TRBV20-1 and TRBJ2-2, with 8 bases matching TRBD2. The CDR3 sequence is 18 residues long. V shed 0 bases, J shed 5 bases, and the junction held 14 bases outside the gene matches. Germline lookup yields CDR1 DFQATT and CDR2 SNEGSKA (reference sequence). As DNA, the CDR3 is TGCAGTGCTAGAGATTTTTCGGGGAGTAGCGGGGTAACCGGGGAGCTGTTTTTT. This encodes CSARDFSGSSGVTGELFF.

The chain uses TRBV7-3 and TRBJ1-1; a weak D match, TRBD1 (5 bases). The CDR3 is made up of 13 amino acids. Germline CDR1 reads SGHTA; CDR2 reads FQGTGA. V was pared by 5 bases and J by 0 bases, with 7 bases between. The CDR3 DNA reads as TGTGCCAGCAGCCAGGGAGTGAACACTGAAGCTTTCTTT. Translation gives CASSQGVNTEAFF.

The rearrangement joins TRBV6-1 to TRBJ1-2; TRBD1 is a possible D gene (5 bases). The CDR3 is made up of 12 amino acids. The V end lost 8 bases, the J end lost 4 bases, and 11 bases lay between the germline ends. Germline-derived CDR1 and CDR2 are MNHNS and SASEGT. The CDR3 sequence: CASGGGSYGYTF. Here the CDR3 DNA reads TGTGCCAGCGGGGGGGGAAGCTATGGCTACACCTTC.

V usage is TRBV6-2 or TRBV6-3 and J usage is TRBJ1-1; perhaps TRBD1 as D (6 bases). This CDR3 contains 13 residues. Trimming left V 2 bases short and J 10 bases short, with 14 bases between. Germline V CDR1 and CDR2: MNHEY, SVGEGT. This CDR3 reads CASSYAGQSGAFF. DNA of the CDR3: TGTGCCAGCAGTTACGCCGGACAGAGTGGAGCTTTCTTT.